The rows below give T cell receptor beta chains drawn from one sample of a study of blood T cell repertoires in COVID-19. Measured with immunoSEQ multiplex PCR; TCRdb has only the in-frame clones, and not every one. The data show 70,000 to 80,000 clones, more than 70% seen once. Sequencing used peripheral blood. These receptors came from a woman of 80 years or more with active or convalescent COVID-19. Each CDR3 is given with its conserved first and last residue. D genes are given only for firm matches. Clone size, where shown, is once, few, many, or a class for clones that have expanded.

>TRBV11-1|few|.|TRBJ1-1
TGTGCCAGCAGCCGCGGGCCGAACACTGAAGCTTTCTTT
CASSRGPNTEAFF
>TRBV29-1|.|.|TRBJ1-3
TGCAGCGTTGAATGGTCAGAAGGAAACACCATATATTTT
CSVEWSEGNTIYF
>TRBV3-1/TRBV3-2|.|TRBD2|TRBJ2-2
TGTGCCAGCAGCCAGCCGCTTGGGAAGCGGGGGAGTAACACCGGGGAGCTGTTTTTT
CASSQPLGKRGSNTGELFF
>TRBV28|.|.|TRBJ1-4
TGTGCCAGCAGTCTCCTTGGGGGGAGGGCGGGGAATGAAAAACTGTTTTTT
CASSLLGGRAGNEKLFF
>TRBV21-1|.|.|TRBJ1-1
TGTGCCAGCAGCCCTTTCTCCAGGGACAGGAACACTGAAGCTTTCTTT
CASSPFSRDRNTEAFF
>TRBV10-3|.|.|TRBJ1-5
TGTGCCATCAGGACAGAAGGGCAGCCCCAGCATTTT
CAIRTEGQPQHF
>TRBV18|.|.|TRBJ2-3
TGTGCCAGCTCACTTCGGGACTTGAAGTATACGCAGTATTTT
CASSLRDLKYTQYF
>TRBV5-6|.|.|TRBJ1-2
TGTGCCAGCAGCCCTAGTCCAGGGGACTATGGCTACACCTTC
CASSPSPGDYGYTF
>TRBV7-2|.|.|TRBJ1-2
TGTGCCAGCAGCTCACGGACAGCCTATGGCTACACCTTC
CASSSRTAYGYTF
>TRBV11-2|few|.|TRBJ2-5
TGTGCCAGCAGCATAGAAAGCAGGTTTGGAGAGACCCAGTACTTC
CASSIESRFGETQYF
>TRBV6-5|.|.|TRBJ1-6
TGTGCCAGCAGTTACTGGACAGAGAGTTCACCCCTCCACTTT
CASSYWTESSPLHF
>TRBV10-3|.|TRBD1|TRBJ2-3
TGTGCCATCAGAGGACAGGGGGTTATATCAGATACGCAGTATTTT
CAIRGQGVISDTQYF
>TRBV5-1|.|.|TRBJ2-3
TGCGCCAGCAGTAAAGGACAGTACACAGATACGCAGTATTTT
CASSKGQYTDTQYF
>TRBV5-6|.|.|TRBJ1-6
TGTGCCAGCAGCTGGGGCGGCGCCCTCCACTTT
CASSWGGALHF
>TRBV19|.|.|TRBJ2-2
TGTGCCAGTTCCAGACTGAACACCGGGGAGCTGTTTTTT
CASSRLNTGELFF
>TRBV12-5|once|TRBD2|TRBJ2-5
TGTGCTAGTGGTTTGGACTTCCTAGCGGATCAAGAGACCCAGTACTTC
CASGLDFLADQETQYF
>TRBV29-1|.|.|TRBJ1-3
TGCAGCGCCTTTGAGGGAAACACCATATATTTT
CSAFEGNTIYF
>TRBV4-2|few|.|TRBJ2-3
TGTGCCAGCAGCCAAGATTCCGGGTTCCCAGGGACAGATACGCAGTATTTT
CASSQDSGFPGTDTQYF
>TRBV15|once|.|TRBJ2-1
TGTGCCACCAGCAGAGGAACCACCGGGACACCAAGTTACAATGAGCAGTTCTTC
CATSRGTTGTPSYNEQFF
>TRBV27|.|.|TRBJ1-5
TGTGCCAGCAGTTTACGGGGGACCGACGTGCAGCCCCAGCATTTT
CASSLRGTDVQPQHF
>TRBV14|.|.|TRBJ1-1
TGTGCCAGCAGCCAAGAAGGGGCGGAAGCTTTCTTT
CASSQEGAEAFF
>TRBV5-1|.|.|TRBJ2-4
TGCGCCAGCTATCGGAGCCCAGAGGCCAAAAACATTCAGTACTTC
CASYRSPEAKNIQYF
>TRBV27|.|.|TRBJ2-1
TGTGCCAGCAGTTTTTGGGGGGGCCTGAATGAGCAGTTCTTC
CASSFWGGLNEQFF
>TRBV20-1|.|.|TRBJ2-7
TGCAGTACCAGTTCCTACGAGCAGTACTTC
CSTSSYEQYF
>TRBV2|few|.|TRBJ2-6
TGTGCCACCCGACGGGGGACCGGGGCCAACGTCCTGACTTTC
CATRRGTGANVLTF
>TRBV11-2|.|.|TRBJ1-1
TGTGCCAGCAGCTTATCTAGCACTGAAGCTTTCTTT
CASSLSSTEAFF
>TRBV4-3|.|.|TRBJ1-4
TGCGCCAGCAGCCAAGATTTCGGGTTAGGAGAAAAACTGTTTTTT
CASSQDFGLGEKLFF
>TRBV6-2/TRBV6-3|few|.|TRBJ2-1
TGTGCCAGCAGTTACCTCTCTGGGGCCTATGGGGTCCATGAGCAGTTCTTC
CASSYLSGAYGVHEQFF
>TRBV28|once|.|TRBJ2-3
TGTGCCAGCTCCCGGGGGGCCCGCACAGATACGCAGTATTTT
CASSRGARTDTQYF
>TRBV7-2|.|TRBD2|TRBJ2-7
TGTGCCAGCAGCTTAGCCCGATACGGCGGGAGGAACGAGCAGTACTTC
CASSLARYGGRNEQYF
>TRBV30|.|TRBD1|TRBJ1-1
TGTGCCTGGAGTTGGGACAGGATAAACACTGAAGCTTTCTTT
CAWSWDRINTEAFF
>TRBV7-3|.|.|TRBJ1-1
TGTGCCAGCAGCGACATTGCAGGGGTGAACACTGAAGCTTTCTTT
CASSDIAGVNTEAFF